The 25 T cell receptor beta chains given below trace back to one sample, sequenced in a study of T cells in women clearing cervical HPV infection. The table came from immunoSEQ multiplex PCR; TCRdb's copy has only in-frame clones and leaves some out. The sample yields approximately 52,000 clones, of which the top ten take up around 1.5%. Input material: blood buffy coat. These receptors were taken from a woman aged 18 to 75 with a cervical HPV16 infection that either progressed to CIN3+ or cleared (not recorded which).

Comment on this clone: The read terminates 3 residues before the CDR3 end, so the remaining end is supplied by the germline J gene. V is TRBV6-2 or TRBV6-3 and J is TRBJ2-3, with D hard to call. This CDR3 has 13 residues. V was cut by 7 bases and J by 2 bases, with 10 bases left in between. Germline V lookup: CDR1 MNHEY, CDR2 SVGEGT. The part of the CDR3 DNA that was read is TGTGCCAGCACCAAACTCGCCACAGATACG. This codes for CASTKLATDT. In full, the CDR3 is CASTKLATDTQYF.

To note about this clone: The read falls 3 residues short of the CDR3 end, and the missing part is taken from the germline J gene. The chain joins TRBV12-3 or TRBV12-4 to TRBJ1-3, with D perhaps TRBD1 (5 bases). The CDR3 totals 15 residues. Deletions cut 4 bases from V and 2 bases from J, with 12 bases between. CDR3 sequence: CASSSRAGTGNTIYF. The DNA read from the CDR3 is TGTGCCAGCAGTTCCCGGGCAGGGACTGGAAACACC.

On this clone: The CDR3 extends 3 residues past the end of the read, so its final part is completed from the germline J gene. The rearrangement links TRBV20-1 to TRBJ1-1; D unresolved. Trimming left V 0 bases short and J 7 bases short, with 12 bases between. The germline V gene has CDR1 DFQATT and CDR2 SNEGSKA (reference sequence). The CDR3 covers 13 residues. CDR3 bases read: TGCAGTGCTAGAGATGAGTGGGCTGGTGAA. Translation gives CSARDEWAGE. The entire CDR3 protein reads CSARDEWAGEAFF.

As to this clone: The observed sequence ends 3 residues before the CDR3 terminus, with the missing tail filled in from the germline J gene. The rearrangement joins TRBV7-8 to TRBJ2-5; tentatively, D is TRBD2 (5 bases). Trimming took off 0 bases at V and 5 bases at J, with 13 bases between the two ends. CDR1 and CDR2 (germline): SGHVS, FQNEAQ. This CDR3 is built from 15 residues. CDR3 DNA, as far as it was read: TGTGCCAGCAGCTTAGCGCTAGCCGCAAGGGAGACC. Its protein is CASSLALAARET. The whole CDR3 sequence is CASSLALAARETQYF.

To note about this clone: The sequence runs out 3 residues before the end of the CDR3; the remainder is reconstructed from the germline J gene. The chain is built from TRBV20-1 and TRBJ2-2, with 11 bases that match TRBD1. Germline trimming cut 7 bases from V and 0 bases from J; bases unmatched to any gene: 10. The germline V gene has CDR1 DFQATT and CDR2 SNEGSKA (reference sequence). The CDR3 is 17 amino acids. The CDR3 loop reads CSVSRDRGGTNTGELFF. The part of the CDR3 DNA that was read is TGCAGTGTAAGCCGGGACAGGGGGGGAACGAACACCGGGGAG.

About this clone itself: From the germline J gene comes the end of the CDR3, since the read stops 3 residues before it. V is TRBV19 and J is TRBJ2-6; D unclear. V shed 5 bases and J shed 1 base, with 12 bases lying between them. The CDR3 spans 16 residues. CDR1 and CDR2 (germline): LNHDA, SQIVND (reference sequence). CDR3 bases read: TGTGCCAGTAGTGGGTCTAGAGGTTCTGGGGCCAACGTC. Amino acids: CASSGSRGSGANV. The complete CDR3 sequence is CASSGSRGSGANVLTF.

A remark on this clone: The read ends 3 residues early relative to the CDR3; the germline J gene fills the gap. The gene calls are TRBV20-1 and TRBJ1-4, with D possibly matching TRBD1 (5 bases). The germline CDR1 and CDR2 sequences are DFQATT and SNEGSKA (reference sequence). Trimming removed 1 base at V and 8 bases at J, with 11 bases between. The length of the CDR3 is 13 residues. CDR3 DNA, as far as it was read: TGCAGTGCTAGAGTCCCAGGGAGCGAAAAA. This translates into CSARVPGSEK. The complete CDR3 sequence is CSARVPGSEKLFF.

The DNA read from the CDR3 is TGTGCCAGCAGCTTGGGCGGGACAGGGAATTCACCC. Its protein is CASSLGGTGNSP. The whole CDR3 region reads CASSLGGTGNSPLHF. This chain connects TRBV5-4 to TRBJ1-6, with TRBD1 matching over 9 bases. The CDR3 end lies 3 residues beyond the end of the read and is filled in from the germline J gene. J lost 7 bases, V lost 0 bases, and 2 bases had no gene match. There are 15 residues in the CDR3. Germline CDR1 reads SGHNT; CDR2 reads YYREEE (reference sequence).

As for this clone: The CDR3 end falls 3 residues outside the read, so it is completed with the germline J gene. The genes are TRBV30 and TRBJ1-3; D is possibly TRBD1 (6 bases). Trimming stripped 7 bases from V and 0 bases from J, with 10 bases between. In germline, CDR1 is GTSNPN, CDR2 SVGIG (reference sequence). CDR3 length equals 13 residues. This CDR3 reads CAYRARSGNTIYF. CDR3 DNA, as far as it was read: TGTGCCTACAGGGCACGCTCTGGAAACACC.

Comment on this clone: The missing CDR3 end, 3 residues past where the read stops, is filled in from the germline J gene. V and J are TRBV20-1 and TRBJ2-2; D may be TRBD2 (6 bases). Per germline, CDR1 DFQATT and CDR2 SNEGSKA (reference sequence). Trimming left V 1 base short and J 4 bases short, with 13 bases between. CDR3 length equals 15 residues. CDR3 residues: CSARAPSVSTGELFF. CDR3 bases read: TGCAGTGCTAGAGCCCCTAGCGTCAGCACCGGGGAG.

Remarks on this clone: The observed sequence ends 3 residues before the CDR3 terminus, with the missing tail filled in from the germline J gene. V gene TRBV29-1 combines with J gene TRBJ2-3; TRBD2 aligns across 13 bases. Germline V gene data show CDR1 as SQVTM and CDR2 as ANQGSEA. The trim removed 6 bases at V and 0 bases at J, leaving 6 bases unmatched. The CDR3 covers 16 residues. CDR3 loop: CSVTGTSGTSTDTQYF. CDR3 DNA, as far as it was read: TGCAGCGTCACCGGGACTAGCGGGACCAGCACAGATACG.

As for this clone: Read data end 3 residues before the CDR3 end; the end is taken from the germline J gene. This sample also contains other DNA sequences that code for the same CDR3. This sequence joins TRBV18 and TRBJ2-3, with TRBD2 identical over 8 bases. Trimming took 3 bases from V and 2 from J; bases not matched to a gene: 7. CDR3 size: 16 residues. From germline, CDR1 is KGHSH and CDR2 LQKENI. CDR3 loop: CASSPPLAEYTDTQYF. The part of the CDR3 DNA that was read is TGTGCCAGCTCACCGCCACTAGCGGAATACACAGATACG.

The covered CDR3 bases are TGTGCCACCCTGGGGAGCCGGGACACTCGGCCC. Protein: CATLGSRDTRP. The entire CDR3 sequence reads CATLGSRDTRPQHF. V and J are TRBV19 and TRBJ1-5, with a weak D call TRBD1 (6 bases). The read ends 3 residues shy of where the CDR3 ends; the end is completed using the germline J gene. Germline V gene lookup returns CDR1 LNHDA and CDR2 SQIVND (reference sequence). V was clipped by 10 bases and J by 9 bases, with 22 bases between them. The length of the CDR3 is 14 residues.

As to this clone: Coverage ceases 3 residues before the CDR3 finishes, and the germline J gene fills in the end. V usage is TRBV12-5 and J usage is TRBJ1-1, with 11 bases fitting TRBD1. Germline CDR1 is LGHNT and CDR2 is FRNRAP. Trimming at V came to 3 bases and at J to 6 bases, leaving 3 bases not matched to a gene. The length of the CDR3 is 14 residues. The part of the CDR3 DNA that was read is TGTGCTAGTGGTTTAGGGACAGGGGGGGCTGAA. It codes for CASGLGTGGAE. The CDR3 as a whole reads CASGLGTGGAEAFF.

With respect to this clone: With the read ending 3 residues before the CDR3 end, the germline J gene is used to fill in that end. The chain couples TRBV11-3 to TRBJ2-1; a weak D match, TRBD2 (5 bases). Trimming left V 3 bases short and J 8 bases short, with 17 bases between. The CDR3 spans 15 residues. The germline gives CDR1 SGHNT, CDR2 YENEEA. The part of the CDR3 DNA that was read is TGTGCCAGCAGCTTGGGCTACGAGGGTTCCGATGAG. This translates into CASSLGYEGSDE. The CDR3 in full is CASSLGYEGSDEQFF.

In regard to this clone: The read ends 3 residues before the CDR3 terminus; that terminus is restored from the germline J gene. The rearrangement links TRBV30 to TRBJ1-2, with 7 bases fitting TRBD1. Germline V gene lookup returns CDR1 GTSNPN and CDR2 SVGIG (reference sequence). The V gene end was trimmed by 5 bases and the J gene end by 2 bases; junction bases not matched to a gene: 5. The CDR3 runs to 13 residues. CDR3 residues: CAWYRGPNYGYTF. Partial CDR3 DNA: TGTGCCTGGTACAGGGGCCCAAACTATGGC.

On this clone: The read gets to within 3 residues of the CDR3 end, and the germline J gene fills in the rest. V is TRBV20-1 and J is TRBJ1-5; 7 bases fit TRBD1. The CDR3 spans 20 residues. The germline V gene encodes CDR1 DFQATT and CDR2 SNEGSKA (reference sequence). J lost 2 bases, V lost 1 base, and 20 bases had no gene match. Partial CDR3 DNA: TGCAGTGCTAGAGGGGGGACCCGGATGACAGGGTTTCGGGGCAATCAGCCC. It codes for CSARGGTRMTGFRGNQP. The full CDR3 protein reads CSARGGTRMTGFRGNQPQHF.

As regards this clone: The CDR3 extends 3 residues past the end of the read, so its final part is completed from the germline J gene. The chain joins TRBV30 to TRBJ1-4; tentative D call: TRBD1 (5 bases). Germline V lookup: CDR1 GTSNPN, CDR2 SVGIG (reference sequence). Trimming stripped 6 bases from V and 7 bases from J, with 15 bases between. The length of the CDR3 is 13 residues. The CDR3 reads CACRQISGEKLFF. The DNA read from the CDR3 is TGTGCCTGCCGACAGATCTCGGGTGAAAAA. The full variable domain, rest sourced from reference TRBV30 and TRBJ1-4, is SQTIHQWPATLVQPVGSPLSLECTVEGTSNPNLYWYRQAAGRGLQLLFYSVGIGQISSEVPQNLSASRPQDRQFILSSKKLLLSDSGFYLCACRQISGEKLFFGSGTQLSVL.

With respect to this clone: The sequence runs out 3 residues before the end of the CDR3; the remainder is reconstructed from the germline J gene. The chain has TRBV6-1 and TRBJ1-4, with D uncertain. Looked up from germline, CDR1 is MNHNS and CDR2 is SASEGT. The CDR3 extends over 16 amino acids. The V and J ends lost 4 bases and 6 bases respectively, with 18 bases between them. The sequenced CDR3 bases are TGTGCCAGCAGTGGAGTCAGAGGGCTTGAGGATGAAAAA. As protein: CASSGVRGLEDEK. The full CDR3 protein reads CASSGVRGLEDEKLFF.

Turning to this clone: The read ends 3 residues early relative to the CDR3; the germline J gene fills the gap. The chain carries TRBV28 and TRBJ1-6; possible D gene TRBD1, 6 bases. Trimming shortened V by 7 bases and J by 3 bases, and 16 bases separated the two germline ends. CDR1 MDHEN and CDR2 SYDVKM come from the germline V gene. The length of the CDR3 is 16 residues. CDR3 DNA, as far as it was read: TGTGCCAGCACCATGAGGCAGGGGTTCTATAATTCACCC. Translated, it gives CASTMRQGFYNSP. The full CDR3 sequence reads CASTMRQGFYNSPLHF. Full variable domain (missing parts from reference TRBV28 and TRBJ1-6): DVKVTQSSRYLVKRTGEKVFLECVQDMDHENMFWYRQDPGLGLRLIYFSYDVKMKEKGDIPEGYSVSREKKERFSLILESASTNQTSMYLCASTMRQGFYNSPLHFGNGTRLTVT.

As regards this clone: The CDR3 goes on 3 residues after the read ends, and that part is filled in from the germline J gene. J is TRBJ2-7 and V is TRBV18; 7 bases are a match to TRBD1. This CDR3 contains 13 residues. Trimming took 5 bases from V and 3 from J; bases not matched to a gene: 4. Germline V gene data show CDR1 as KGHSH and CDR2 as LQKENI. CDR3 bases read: TGTGCCAGCTCATCTGACAGGGACTACGAG. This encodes CASSSDRDYE. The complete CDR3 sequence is CASSSDRDYEQYF.

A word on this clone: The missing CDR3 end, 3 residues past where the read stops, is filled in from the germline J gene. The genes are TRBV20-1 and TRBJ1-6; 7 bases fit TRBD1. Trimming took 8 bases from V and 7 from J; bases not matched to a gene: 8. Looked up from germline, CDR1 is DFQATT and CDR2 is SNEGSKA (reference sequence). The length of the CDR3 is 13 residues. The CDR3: CSSGTEVNSPLHF. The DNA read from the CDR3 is TGCAGTTCCGGGACAGAAGTAAATTCACCC.

The CDR3 sequence: CASSGAGKGAKNIQYF. CDR3 bases read: TGTGCCAGCAGTGGGGCAGGGAAAGGAGCCAAAAACATT. The V call is TRBV6-1, the J call TRBJ2-4; D is possibly TRBD1 (5 bases). Read data end 3 residues before the CDR3 end; the end is taken from the germline J gene. This CDR3 spans 16 amino acids. V dropped 4 bases and J dropped 0 bases, with 13 bases sitting between them. Germline lookup yields CDR1 MNHNS and CDR2 SASEGT.

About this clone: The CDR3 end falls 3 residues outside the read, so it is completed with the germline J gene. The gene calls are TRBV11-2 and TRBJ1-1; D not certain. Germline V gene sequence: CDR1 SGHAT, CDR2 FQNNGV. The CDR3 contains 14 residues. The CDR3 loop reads CASSLVELRGLAFF. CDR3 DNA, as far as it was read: TGTGCCAGCAGCTTAGTTGAGTTGCGGGGTTTA.

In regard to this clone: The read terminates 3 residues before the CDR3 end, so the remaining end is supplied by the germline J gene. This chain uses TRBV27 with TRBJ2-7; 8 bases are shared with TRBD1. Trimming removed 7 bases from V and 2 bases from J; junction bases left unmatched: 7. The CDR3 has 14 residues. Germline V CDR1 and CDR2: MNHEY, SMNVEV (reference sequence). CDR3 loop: CASNRDRTAYEQYF. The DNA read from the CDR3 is TGTGCCAGCAACCGGGACAGGACCGCCTACGAG.